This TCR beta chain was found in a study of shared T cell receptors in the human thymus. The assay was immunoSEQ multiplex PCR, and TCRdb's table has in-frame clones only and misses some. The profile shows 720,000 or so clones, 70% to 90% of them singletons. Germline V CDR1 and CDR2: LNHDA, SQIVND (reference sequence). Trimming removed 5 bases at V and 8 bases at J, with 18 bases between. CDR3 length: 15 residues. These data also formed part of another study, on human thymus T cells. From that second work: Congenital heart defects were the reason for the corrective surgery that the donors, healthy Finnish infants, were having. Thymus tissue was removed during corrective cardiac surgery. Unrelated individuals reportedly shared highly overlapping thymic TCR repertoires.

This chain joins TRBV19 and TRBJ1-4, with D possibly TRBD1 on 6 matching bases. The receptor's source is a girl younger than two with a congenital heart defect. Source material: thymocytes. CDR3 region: CASSPHRVEGEKLFF. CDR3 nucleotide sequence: TGTGCCAGTAGTCCTCACAGGGTAGAAGGGGAAAAACTGTTTTTT.